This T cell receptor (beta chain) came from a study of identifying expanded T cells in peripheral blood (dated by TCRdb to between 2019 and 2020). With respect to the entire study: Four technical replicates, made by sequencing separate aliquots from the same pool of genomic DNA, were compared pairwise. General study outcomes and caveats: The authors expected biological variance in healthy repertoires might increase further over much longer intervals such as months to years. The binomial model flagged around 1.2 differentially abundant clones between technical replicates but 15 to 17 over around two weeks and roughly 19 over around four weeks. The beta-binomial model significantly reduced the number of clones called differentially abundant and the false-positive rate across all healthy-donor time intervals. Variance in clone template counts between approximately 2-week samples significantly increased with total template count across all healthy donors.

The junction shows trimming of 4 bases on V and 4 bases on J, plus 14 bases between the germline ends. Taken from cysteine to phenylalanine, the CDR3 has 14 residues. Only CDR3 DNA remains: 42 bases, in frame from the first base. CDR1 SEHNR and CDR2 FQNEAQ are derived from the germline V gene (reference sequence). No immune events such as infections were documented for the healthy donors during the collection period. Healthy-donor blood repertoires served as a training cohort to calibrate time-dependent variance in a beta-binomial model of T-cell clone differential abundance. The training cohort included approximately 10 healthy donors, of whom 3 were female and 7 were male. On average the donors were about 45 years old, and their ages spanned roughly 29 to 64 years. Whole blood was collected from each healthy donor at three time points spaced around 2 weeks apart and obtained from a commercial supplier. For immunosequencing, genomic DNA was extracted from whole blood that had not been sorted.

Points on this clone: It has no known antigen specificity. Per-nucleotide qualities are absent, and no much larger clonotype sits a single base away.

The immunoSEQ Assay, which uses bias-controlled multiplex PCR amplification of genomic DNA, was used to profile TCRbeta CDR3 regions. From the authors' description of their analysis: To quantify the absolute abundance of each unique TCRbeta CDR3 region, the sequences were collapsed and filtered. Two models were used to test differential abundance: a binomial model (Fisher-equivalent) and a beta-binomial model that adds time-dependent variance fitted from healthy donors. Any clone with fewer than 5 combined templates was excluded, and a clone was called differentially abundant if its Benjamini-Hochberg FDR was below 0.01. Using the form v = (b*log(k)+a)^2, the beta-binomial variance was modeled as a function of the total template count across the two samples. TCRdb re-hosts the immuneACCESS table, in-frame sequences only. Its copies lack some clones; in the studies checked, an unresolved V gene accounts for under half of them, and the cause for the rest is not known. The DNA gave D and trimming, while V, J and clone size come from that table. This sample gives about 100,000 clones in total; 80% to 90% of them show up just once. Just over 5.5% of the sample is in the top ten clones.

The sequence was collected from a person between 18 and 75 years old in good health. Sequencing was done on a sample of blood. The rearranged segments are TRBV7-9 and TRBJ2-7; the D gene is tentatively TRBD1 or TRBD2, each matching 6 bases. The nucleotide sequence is TGTGCCAGCAGCTCTACAGGGACTCCATACGAGCAGTACTTC. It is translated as CASSSTGTPYEQYF.